These 21 T cell receptor beta chains originate from one sample sequenced in a study of vaccination effects on CD4 cells after COVID-19. Some clones are missing from TCRdb's copy, which holds only in-frame ones; the method was immunoSEQ multiplex PCR. The data hold tens of thousands of clones, with around two thirds observed a single time. Expansion with viral peptide pools was applied to antigen-specific CD4+ T cells by the ViraFEST assay prior to sequencing. Investigators separated out CD4+ T cells once 10 days of culture had passed. According to PCR results, the person was infected with SARS-CoV-2 between March and December 2020. Their recognized antigens are unknown. The input for sequencing was CD4+ T cells from PBMCs cultured with HCoV-NL63 spike peptides, taken before COVID-19 vaccination. These receptors originate from a human donor who had a prior SARS-CoV-2 infection.

V gene TRBV28 combines with J gene TRBJ2-7, with 8 nucleotides matching TRBD2. Germline CDR1 and CDR2: MDHEN and SYDVKM. V shed 6 bases and J 5 bases; nucleotides not matched to a gene: 12. The CDR3 runs 15 residues. The CDR3 DNA sequence: TGTGCCAGCAGCGTGACCGGGACTAGGGGCAACGAGCAGTACTTC. Translated: CASSVTGTRGNEQYF.

This chain connects TRBV5-5 to TRBJ2-3; no reliable D call. The V and J ends lost 3 bases and 3 bases respectively, with 8 bases between them. Germline V gene lookup returns CDR1 SGHKS and CDR2 YYEKEE (reference sequence). The CDR3 has 13 residues. CDR3 nucleotide sequence: TGTGCCAGCAGCTCGGACCGTACAGATACGCAGTATTTT. Its translation is CASSSDRTDTQYF.

This sequence joins TRBV11-2 and TRBJ1-1; tentative D call: TRBD1 (5 bases). This CDR3 has 14 residues. With 3 bases removed from V and 4 bases from J, the gap between germline ends came to 12 bases. CDR1 SGHAT and CDR2 FQNNGV come from the germline V gene. Here the CDR3 reads CASSLTTESTEAFF. CDR3 in DNA: TGTGCCAGCAGCTTGACGACAGAAAGCACTGAAGCTTTCTTT.

V is TRBV11-3 and J is TRBJ2-3; unclear D gene. Trimming left V 6 bases short and J 0 bases short, with 4 bases between. Germline V CDR1 and CDR2: SGHNT, YENEEA. The CDR3 covers 12 residues. CDR3 loop: CASRQSTDTQYF. For the CDR3, the DNA is TGTGCCAGCAGACAGAGCACAGATACGCAGTATTTT.

The J gene is TRBJ2-7, the V gene TRBV11-3; no clear D. Trimming cost V 0 bases and J 7 bases, with 13 bases left between them. CDR1 and CDR2 from the germline V gene are SGHNT and YENEEA. This CDR3 comprises 14 residues. CDR3 amino acids: CASSLDVLSTEQYF. The CDR3, as DNA: TGTGCCAGCAGCTTAGACGTACTCAGTACGGAGCAGTACTTC.

The V and J genes are TRBV9 and TRBJ2-3; 10 positions agree with TRBD2. Germline V lookup: CDR1 SGDLS, CDR2 YYNGEE. The CDR3 is 16 residues long. With V trimmed by 3 bases and J by 0 bases, 4 bases remained unmatched. The CDR3 is CASSEYSGRSTDTQYF. CDR3 DNA: TGTGCCAGCAGCGAATATAGCGGGAGGAGCACAGATACGCAGTATTTT.

The table lists this clone with a count of one. The rearrangement links TRBV11-2 to TRBJ2-3; the D is unclear. CDR1 and CDR2 (germline): SGHAT, FQNNGV. The CDR3 is made up of 16 amino acids. V gave up 5 bases and J gave up 6 bases, with 21 bases separating them. The CDR3 sequence: CASSPRYGLLTDTQYF. The CDR3 DNA reads TGTGCCAGCAGCCCCCGCTACGGTCTTCTCACGGATACGCAGTATTTT. Using reference TRBV11-2 and TRBJ2-3 for the parts outside the CDR3, the full variable domain is EAGVAQSPRYKIIEKRQSVAFWCNPISGHATLYWYQQILGQGPKLLIQFQNNGVVDDSQLPKDRFSAERLKGVDSTLKIQPAKLEDSAVYLCASSPRYGLLTDTQYFGPGTRLTVL.

The chain combines TRBV2 with TRBJ2-3; TRBD2 matches 12 bases. Germline V gene lookup returns CDR1 SNHLY and CDR2 FYNNEI. The CDR3 totals 15 residues. The V and J ends lost 6 bases and 6 bases, in that order; junction bases with no gene match: 7. CDR3 protein: CASSVLAGGGDTQYF. The CDR3 DNA follows: TGTGCCAGCAGCGTACTAGCGGGGGGAGGGGATACGCAGTATTTT. The full variable domain, its missing parts supplied by reference TRBV2 and TRBJ2-3, is EPEVTQTPSHQVTQMGQEVILRCVPISNHLYFYWYRQILGQKVEFLVSFYNNEISEKSEIFDDQFSVERPDGSNFTLKIRSTKLEDSAMYFCASSVLAGGGDTQYFGPGTRLTVL.

The J gene is TRBJ1-2, the V gene TRBV4-2; 8 bases agree with TRBD1. This CDR3 has 17 residues. Germline V gives CDR1 LGHNA, CDR2 YNFKEQ. With 0 bases clipped from V and 7 bases from J, the junction kept 13 bases outside the gene matches. This chain's CDR3 is CASSQDYRNRGLGGYTF. CDR3 DNA sequence: TGTGCCAGCAGCCAAGATTACCGGAACAGGGGGTTAGGTGGCTACACCTTC.

The CDR3 here is CASSLDLKGVSAYEQYF. Written as DNA, the CDR3 is TGTGCCAGCAGCTTAGATCTAAAGGGAGTTTCGGCCTACGAGCAGTACTTC. The V gene is TRBV11-3, the J gene TRBJ2-7, with D perhaps matching TRBD2 (5 bases). Germline assignment: CDR1 SGHNT and CDR2 YENEEA. The CDR3 has 17 amino acids. The V end lost 0 bases, the J end lost 2 bases, and 17 bases lay between the germline ends.

V is TRBV10-3 and J is TRBJ2-3; 7 bases fit TRBD2. CDR3 length equals 14 residues. The V segment lost 11 bases and the J segment 6 bases; nucleotides outside the gene matches: 14. From germline, CDR1 is ENHRY and CDR2 SYGVKD. CDR3 DNA sequence: TGTGCCGGGAAGTTAGGTGCGGGGGAGGATACGCAGTATTTT. Protein: CAGKLGAGEDTQYF.

The V and J genes are TRBV11-2 and TRBJ1-2; D unclear. Looked up from germline, CDR1 is SGHAT and CDR2 is FQNNGV. Trimming cost V 0 bases and J 4 bases, with 9 bases left between them. This CDR3 has 14 amino acids. The CDR3 DNA follows: TGTGCCAGCAGCTTAGACAGGTTAGGCTATGGCTACACCTTC. Translated: CASSLDRLGYGYTF.

The chain employs TRBV5-8 and TRBJ2-1, with a tentative D call TRBD1 (6 bases). Germline V gene data show CDR1 as SGHTS and CDR2 as YDEGEE. Trimming left V 0 bases short and J 4 bases short, with 11 bases between. CDR3 length: 15 amino acids. The CDR3 here is CASSLVGQIYNEQFF. CDR3 in DNA: TGTGCCAGCAGCTTGGTCGGACAGATTTACAATGAGCAGTTCTTC.

This chain uses TRBV7-3 with TRBJ2-1; TRBD1 agrees at 10 bases. The length of the CDR3 is 16 residues. Trimming removed 5 bases from V and 5 bases from J; junction bases left unmatched: 9. The V gene's germline CDR1 is SGHTA and CDR2 FQGTGA. This CDR3 reads CASSPLTGGGHNEQFF. CDR3 in DNA: TGTGCCAGCAGCCCGTTGACAGGGGGCGGGCACAATGAGCAGTTCTTC.

This sequence joins TRBV30 and TRBJ1-5, with D uncertain. Between the trimmed V and J ends, which lost 5 bases and 0 bases, there was a span of 11 bases. This CDR3 region has 14 residues. Germline CDR1 and CDR2: GTSNPN and SVGIG (reference sequence). The CDR3 is CAWEGRNSNQPQHF. The CDR3 nucleotides read TGTGCCTGGGAAGGACGGAATAGCAATCAGCCCCAGCATTTT.

The chain uses TRBV5-4 and TRBJ2-3; the match to TRBD1 covers 10 bases. Losses at the gene ends were 4 bases for V and 2 bases for J; bases not matched to a gene: 13. Per the germline V gene, CDR1 is SGHNT and CDR2 is YYREEE (reference sequence). This CDR3 region has 18 residues. CDR3 nucleotide sequence: TGTGCCAGCAGCGCCGGGACAGGGGCTATAGAAGACACAGATACGCAGTATTTT. Its protein product is CASSAGTGAIEDTDTQYF.

The chain is built from TRBV18 and TRBJ1-3; D not certain. The CDR3 spans 14 residues. Between the trimmed V and J ends, which lost 4 bases and 0 bases, there was a span of 7 bases. Germline values: CDR1 KGHSH, CDR2 LQKENI. As DNA, the CDR3 is TGTGCCAGCTCACTAGGATTCTCTGGAAACACCATATATTTT. Protein sequence: CASSLGFSGNTIYF.

This clone was seen a single time. The chain has TRBV19 and TRBJ2-1, with no clear D. Germline V CDR1 and CDR2: LNHDA, SQIVND (reference sequence). The length of the CDR3 is 15 residues. Trimming removed 5 bases from V and 0 bases from J, with 11 bases in between. The CDR3 protein is CASSASRISYNEQFF. CDR3 bases: TGTGCCAGTAGTGCAAGTCGGATCTCCTACAATGAGCAGTTCTTC.

This clone was seen a handful of times. The chain couples TRBV20-1 to TRBJ1-5; no clear D gene. V lost 3 bases and J lost 0, with 9 bases in between. The CDR3 has 14 residues. Germline lookup yields CDR1 DFQATT and CDR2 SNEGSKA (reference sequence). The DNA of the CDR3 is TGCAGTGCTAGTGGGGATTATAGCAATCAGCCCCAGCATTTT. Amino acid sequence: CSASGDYSNQPQHF.

In this sample, this clone turned up a few times. The J gene is TRBJ1-1, the V gene TRBV18; no reliable D call. Germline V gene data show CDR1 as KGHSH and CDR2 as LQKENI. Trimming removed 5 bases at V and 4 bases at J, with 17 bases between. The CDR3 extends over 15 amino acids. CDR3 protein: CASSTGPGRATEAFF. Written as DNA, the CDR3 is TGTGCCAGCTCAACGGGCCCCGGGAGGGCCACTGAAGCTTTCTTT.

This clone was seen a handful of times. The J gene is TRBJ1-3, the V gene TRBV19; D remains ambiguous. V lost 4 bases to trimming and J lost 0 bases, with 10 bases between them. Germline-derived CDR1 and CDR2 are LNHDA and SQIVND (reference sequence). The CDR3 has 15 residues. CDR3 in amino acids: CASSTYGDSGNTIYF. CDR3 bases: TGTGCCAGTAGTACCTATGGGGACTCTGGAAACACCATATATTTT.